These 19 T cell receptor beta chains share one sample of origin, sequenced in a study of cytomegalovirus exposure and HLA in healthy donors. The study ran its PCR with 60 Vbeta and 13 Jbeta primers. The table came from immunoSEQ multiplex PCR; TCRdb's copy has only in-frame clones and leaves some out. The sample lists 80,000 to 130,000 clones; 84% were seen once. Material for sequencing was PBMCs. These receptors originate from a woman between 18 and 29 years old in good health and CMV-seronegative.

This clone has a handful of counts. CDR3 nucleotides: TGCGCCAGCAGCCAAGGTTCCGGGGTTCGCAATCAGCCCCAGCATTTT. Translating gives CASSQGSGVRNQPQHF. This sequence joins TRBV4-1 and TRBJ1-5, with D uncertain. In germline, CDR1 is MGHRA, CDR2 YSYEKL. V shed 1 base and J shed 2 bases, with 12 bases lying between them. The CDR3 totals 16 residues.

CDR3: CASRTGDNTEAFF. The CDR3 region has the DNA TGTGCCAGCAGGACAGGGGACAACACTGAAGCTTTCTTT. V gene TRBV6-5 combines with J gene TRBJ1-1; 8 positions match TRBD1. Germline lookup yields CDR1 MNHEY and CDR2 SVGAGI. The CDR3 runs to 13 residues. V was pared by 6 bases and J by 2 bases, with 2 bases of the junction left unmatched.

This sequence joins TRBV19 and TRBJ2-1; 11 bases match TRBD2. Germline V gene lookup returns CDR1 LNHDA and CDR2 SQIVND (reference sequence). This CDR3 region has 14 residues. The V segment lost 6 bases and the J segment 7 bases; nucleotides outside the gene matches: 5. The CDR3 nucleotides read TGTGCCAGTAGCCTAGCGGGGGGCTGGAATGAGCAGTTCTTC. Translating it yields CASSLAGGWNEQFF.

V and J are TRBV19 and TRBJ2-1; 10 positions match TRBD2. The length of the CDR3 is 15 residues. J was trimmed by 2 bases and V by 5 bases; bases with no gene match: 3. Germline V gives CDR1 LNHDA, CDR2 SQIVND (reference sequence). CDR3 bases: TGTGCCAGTAGTTCTAGCGGGAGAACCTACAATGAGCAGTTCTTC. Translating it yields CASSSSGRTYNEQFF. Full variable domain (outside the CDR3, taken from reference TRBV19 and TRBJ2-1): DGGITQSPKYLFRKEGQNVTLSCEQNLNHDAMYWYRQDPGQGLRLIYYSQIVNDFQKGDIAEGYSVSREKKESFPLTVTSAQKNPTAFYLCASSSSGRTYNEQFFGPGTRLTVL.

The gene calls are TRBV4-1 and TRBJ1-3; a weak D match, TRBD1 (5 bases). This CDR3 has 16 amino acids. With 3 bases removed from V and 4 bases from J, the gap between germline ends came to 16 bases. From germline, CDR1 is MGHRA and CDR2 YSYEKL. CDR3 residues: CASSHVGGLGGNTIYF. The CDR3 DNA reads as TGCGCCAGCAGCCACGTGGGGGGGTTGGGAGGAAACACCATATATTTT.

The gene calls are TRBV5-1 and TRBJ2-2; 8 nucleotides match TRBD1. After removal of 1 base from V and 3 bases from J, the junction contained 2 bases not matched to a gene. The CDR3 runs 15 residues. Germline-derived CDR1 and CDR2 are SGHRS and YFSETQ. The CDR3 region has the DNA TGCGCCAGCAGCTTGCAGGGGGCGGACACCGGGGAGCTGTTTTTT. It specifies CASSLQGADTGELFF.

The chain couples TRBV6-4 to TRBJ2-2, with D possibly TRBD2 on 6 matching bases. From germline, CDR1 is MRHNA and CDR2 SNTAGT. The V end was cut by 7 bases, the J end by 3 bases, with 18 bases between. CDR3 length equals 16 residues. In nucleotides, the CDR3 is TGTGCCAGCAAAGACGTCGGAGGGGATCACACCGGGGAGCTGTTTTTT. This sequence encodes CASKDVGGDHTGELFF.

This clone was seen a few times. The chain carries TRBV4-3 and TRBJ2-4; possibly TRBD2 for D (5 bases). Germline loops: CDR1 LGHNA, CDR2 YSLEER. This CDR3 is 16 amino acids long. The V gene lost 0 bases and the J gene lost 2 bases, with 11 bases spanning the gap. CDR3 bases: TGCGCCAGCAGCCAAGAAGCGGTGGGGACCAAAAACATTCAGTACTTC. The encoded protein is CASSQEAVGTKNIQYF.

This clone appeared a single time. CDR3 amino acids: CASSRTSGPTGEAFF. CDR3 sequence (DNA): TGTGCCAGCTCGCGAACGTCCGGTCCTACAGGGGAAGCTTTCTTT. This chain joins TRBV18 and TRBJ1-1; tentatively, D is TRBD1 (6 bases). The CDR3 has 15 amino acids. V was shortened by 6 bases and J by 8 bases, with 22 bases between the two germline ends. Germline V gene sequence: CDR1 KGHSH, CDR2 LQKENI.

The chain joins TRBV18 to TRBJ2-3; 9 bases fit TRBD1. This CDR3 region has 18 residues. Germline V gene lookup returns CDR1 KGHSH and CDR2 LQKENI. With 2 bases clipped from V and 1 base from J, the junction kept 10 bases outside the gene matches. CDR3 residues: CASSPETGGLGRTDTQYF. The CDR3, as DNA: TGTGCCAGCTCACCAGAGACAGGGGGTCTTGGCCGCACAGATACGCAGTATTTT.

The genes are TRBV11-3 and TRBJ2-1; 10 positions match TRBD2. The V gene's germline CDR1 is SGHNT and CDR2 YENEEA. The CDR3 runs 16 residues. V was clipped by 0 bases and J by 5 bases; unmatched bases: 4. CDR3 sequence reads: CASSLDPSGGHNEQFF. The CDR3 coding sequence is TGTGCCAGCAGCTTAGATCCTAGCGGGGGACACAATGAGCAGTTCTTC.

The V call is TRBV2, the J call TRBJ2-3, with a possible D match to TRBD2 (6 bases). Trimming removed 6 bases at V and 5 bases at J, with 12 bases between. The CDR3 consists of 13 residues. The germline CDR1 and CDR2 sequences are SNHLY and FYNNEI. The CDR3: CASRDYTLDTQYF. For the CDR3, the DNA is TGTGCCAGCAGGGACTATACCCTAGATACGCAGTATTTT.

The V call is TRBV2, the J call TRBJ2-3, with 7 bases fitting TRBD2. Germline loops: CDR1 SNHLY, CDR2 FYNNEI. Unmatched junction bases numbered 3, after V lost 4 bases and J lost 5 bases. There are 13 residues in the CDR3. The CDR3: CASSVRGRDTQYF. DNA for the CDR3: TGTGCCAGCAGTGTGCGGGGGAGAGATACGCAGTATTTT. Complete variable domain (other parts from reference TRBV2 and TRBJ2-3): EPEVTQTPSHQVTQMGQEVILRCVPISNHLYFYWYRQILGQKVEFLVSFYNNEISEKSEIFDDQFSVERPDGSNFTLKIRSTKLEDSAMYFCASSVRGRDTQYFGPGTRLTVL.

This clone has just a few counts. V and J are TRBV9 and TRBJ1-1, with 9 nucleotides matching TRBD1. The ends lost 4 bases at V and 4 bases at J; junction bases unmatched: 14. Looked up from germline, CDR1 is SGDLS and CDR2 is YYNGEE. CDR3 size: 17 residues. CDR3 amino acids: CASSNPPGTGRFTEAFF. In nucleotides, the CDR3 is TGTGCCAGCAGCAACCCCCCGGGGACAGGGCGTTTCACTGAAGCTTTCTTT.

This sequence joins TRBV11-2 and TRBJ2-7, with 8 bases aligning to TRBD1. Trimming took 2 bases from V and 4 from J; bases not matched to a gene: 7. The CDR3 is made up of 15 amino acids. From germline, CDR1 is SGHAT and CDR2 FQNNGV. CDR3 DNA sequence: TGTGCCAGCAGCTTATCGGACAGGGTAGATTACGAGCAGTACTTC. Its protein is CASSLSDRVDYEQYF.

The chain is built from TRBV7-2 and TRBJ2-2; 7 nucleotides agree with TRBD2. Trimming cost V 1 base and J 0 bases; bases outside gene matches: 5. Germline-derived CDR1 and CDR2 are SGHTA and FQGNSA. The length of the CDR3 is 17 residues. CDR3 in DNA: TGTGCCAGCAGCTTAGGGTGGGGGAGGGCGAACACCGGGGAGCTGTTTTTT. Protein: CASSLGWGRANTGELFF.

The chain couples TRBV11-3 to TRBJ2-6; weak D call: TRBD2 (5 bases). V lost 3 bases and J lost 1, with 7 bases in between. The CDR3 length is 15 residues. Germline CDR1 and CDR2: SGHNT and YENEEA. The CDR3 loop is CASSLTGSGANVLTF. CDR3 in DNA: TGTGCCAGCAGCTTGACGGGGTCTGGGGCCAACGTCCTGACTTTC.

As to this clone: The junction differs from germline at one of its ends, possibly a read error. The same CDR3 is also encoded by other DNA sequences in this sample. CDR3 protein: CAWRPVARAGTGTYNSPLHF. The CDR3, as DNA: TGTGCCTGGAGACCAGTCGCCCGAGCCGGGACGGGGACTTATAATTCACCTCTCCACTTT. The V call is TRBV30, the J call TRBJ1-6, with TRBD1 as a possible D gene (5 bases). Per the germline V gene, CDR1 is GTSNPN and CDR2 is SVGIG (reference sequence). The CDR3 covers 20 residues.

The chain employs TRBV27 and TRBJ2-2, with 11 positions matching TRBD1. V lost 2 bases to trimming and J lost 4 bases; unmatched junction nucleotides: 3. Germline values: CDR1 MNHEY, CDR2 SMNVEV (reference sequence). The CDR3 loop spans 16 amino acids. CDR3: CASSLIGTGGTGELFF. In DNA form, the CDR3 reads TGTGCCAGCAGTTTAATAGGGACAGGGGGCACCGGGGAGCTGTTTTTT.